This is a list of T cell receptor beta chains from one sample in a study of radiotherapy plus CTLA-4 blockade in lung cancer. TCRdb's table, derived via immunoSEQ multiplex PCR, lists solely in-frame clones and lacks some. The data contain about 120,000 clones, 75% to 90% of them singletons. The input for sequencing was peripheral blood, taken from a patient treated with radiotherapy plus ipilimumab. The receptors shown here come from a human donor with non-small cell lung cancer that progressed on radiotherapy plus ipilimumab. Each CDR3 is given with its conserved first and last residue. The D gene is left open where the match is weak. Clone sizes are given selectively: once, few, many, or a class where the clone is expanded.

V: TRBV10-2
size: .
D: .
J: TRBJ1-2
CDR3: CASSGGVVRGYTF
DNA: TGCGCCAGCAGTGGGGGGGTCGTTCGGGGCTACACCTTC

V: TRBV9
size: .
D: .
J: TRBJ1-1
CDR3: CASSVEAFF
DNA: TGTGCCAGCAGCGTAGAAGCTTTCTTT

V: TRBV6-4
size: .
D: .
J: TRBJ2-7
CDR3: CASISSVSSYEQYF
DNA: TGTGCCAGCATTTCTAGCGTTAGCTCCTACGAGCAGTACTTC

V: TRBV4-1
size: .
D: .
J: TRBJ1-2
CDR3: CASSQDFPPGALYGYTF
DNA: TGCGCCAGCAGCCAAGATTTCCCCCCAGGGGCCCTCTATGGCTACACCTTC

V: TRBV20-1
size: .
D: .
J: TRBJ2-1
CDR3: CSARAGTEGFF
DNA: TGCAGTGCTAGAGCGGGGACGGAGGGGTTCTTC

V: TRBV5-1
size: .
D: .
J: TRBJ1-1
CDR3: CASSYVLNTEAFF
DNA: TGCGCCAGCAGCTACGTGTTGAACACTGAAGCTTTCTTT

V: TRBV29-1
size: .
D: .
J: TRBJ1-2
CDR3: CSVVRDRANYGYTF
DNA: TGCAGCGTTGTGAGGGACCGAGCTAACTATGGCTACACCTTC

V: TRBV6-5
size: .
D: TRBD2
J: TRBJ2-1
CDR3: CASSYSVGAGGEQFF
DNA: TGTGCCAGCAGTTACTCGGTGGGAGCGGGGGGGGAGCAGTTCTTC

V: TRBV6-1
size: once
D: TRBD1
J: TRBJ2-1
CDR3: CASSEDRGLYNEQFF
DNA: TGTGCCAGCAGCGAGGACAGGGGGCTCTACAATGAGCAGTTCTTC

V: TRBV27
size: few
D: .
J: TRBJ1-2
CDR3: CASSLNGFTYGYTF
DNA: TGTGCCAGCAGTTTGAACGGATTTACCTATGGCTACACCTTC

V: TRBV19
size: .
D: .
J: TRBJ2-3
CDR3: CASSIAGSDTQYF
DNA: TGTGCCAGTAGTATAGCCGGCAGTGATACGCAGTATTTT

V: TRBV5-1
size: .
D: .
J: TRBJ2-5
CDR3: CASSLAASVETQYF
DNA: TGCGCCAGCAGCTTGGCGGCTAGCGTTGAGACCCAGTACTTC

V: TRBV5-1
size: .
D: TRBD1
J: TRBJ1-1
CDR3: CASSLWDSNTEAFF
DNA: TGCGCCAGCAGCTTGTGGGACAGTAACACTGAAGCTTTCTTT

V: TRBV7-2
size: .
D: TRBD1
J: TRBJ1-1
CDR3: CASSWTGTNTEAFF
DNA: TGTGCCAGCAGCTGGACAGGGACTAACACTGAAGCTTTCTTT

V: TRBV5-6
size: .
D: .
J: TRBJ2-1
CDR3: CASSLAPFPEQFF
DNA: TGTGCCAGCAGCTTGGCACCCTTCCCTGAGCAGTTCTTC

V: TRBV5-1
size: .
D: .
J: TRBJ2-2
CDR3: CASSSVRSITGELFF
DNA: TGCGCCAGCAGCTCCGTCCGCAGTATCACCGGGGAGCTGTTTTTT

V: TRBV11-2
size: few
D: TRBD1
J: TRBJ1-1
CDR3: CASSPGTGYEAFF
DNA: TGTGCCAGCAGCCCCGGGACAGGGTATGAAGCTTTCTTT

V: TRBV7-2
size: .
D: .
J: TRBJ1-5
CDR3: CASSLVSTGHQPQHF
DNA: TGTGCCAGCAGCTTAGTGAGTACAGGGCACCAGCCCCAGCATTTT

V: TRBV20-1
size: .
D: .
J: TRBJ2-5
CDR3: CSANWRGPQYF
DNA: TGCAGTGCTAATTGGCGGGGGCCCCAGTACTTC

V: TRBV7-9
size: many
D: .
J: TRBJ1-1
CDR3: CASSPDTEAFF
DNA: TGTGCCAGCAGCCCAGACACTGAAGCTTTCTTT

V: TRBV10-3
size: .
D: TRBD1
J: TRBJ2-1
CDR3: CAITPGQGYNEQFF
DNA: TGTGCCATCACCCCGGGACAGGGGTACAATGAGCAGTTCTTC